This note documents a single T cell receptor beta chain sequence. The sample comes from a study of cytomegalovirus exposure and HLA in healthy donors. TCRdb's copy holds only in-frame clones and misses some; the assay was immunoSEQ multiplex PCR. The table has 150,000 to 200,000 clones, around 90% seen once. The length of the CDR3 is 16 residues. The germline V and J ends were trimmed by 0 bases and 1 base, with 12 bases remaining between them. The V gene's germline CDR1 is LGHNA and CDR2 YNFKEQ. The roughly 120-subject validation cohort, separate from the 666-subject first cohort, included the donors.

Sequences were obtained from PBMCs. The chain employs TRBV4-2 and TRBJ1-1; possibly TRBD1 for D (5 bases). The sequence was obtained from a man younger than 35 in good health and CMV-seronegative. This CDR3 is CASSQDGDRTNTEAFF. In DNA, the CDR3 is TGTGCCAGCAGCCAAGATGGAGACAGAACGAACACTGAAGCTTTCTTT.